This T cell receptor (beta chain) was captured by sequencing in a study of shared clonotypes between healthy human individuals. Overall study: Each donor had three CD4 naive, three CD4 memory, two CD8 naive and one CD8 memory plate.

The CDR3 is 19 amino acids. Trimming removed 0 bases from V and 6 bases from J; junction bases left unmatched: 18. Germline V lookup: CDR1 SGHNT, CDR2 YYREEE (reference sequence). Sequencing used immunoSEQ multiplex PCR; TCRdb keeps in-frame clones, though not all of them. The data hold roughly 2.6 million clones, with just over 90% observed a single time. Study outcomes and limitations: Generation of non-shared clonotypes was less probable than generation of clonotypes shared by all four donors.

Of note for this clone: Its antigen is as yet unknown.

This sequence joins TRBV5-4 and TRBJ2-1; 7 bases align to TRBD2. The clonotype was recovered from a man between 18 and 35 years old in good health. The sample taken for sequencing was naive CD4+ T cells sorted from blood. The subset here: CD45RA+ positively selected. CDR3 coding DNA: TGTGCCAGCAGCTTGGGGGGCGGAGCGGGGACTAACTCCGGCAATGAGCAGTTCTTC. The encoded protein is CASSLGGGAGTNSGNEQFF.